These 22 T cell receptor beta chains share one sample of origin, sequenced in a study of shared clonotypes between healthy human individuals. Only in-frame clones appear in the TCRdb table, and some are missing; sequencing was by immunoSEQ multiplex PCR. The repertoire holds approximately 2.1 million clones, with more than 80% as singletons. Sequencing was carried out using naive CD4+ T cells from PBMCs. As for subset: CD45RA+ positively selected. The receptors were sampled from a man in his late teens or twenties in good health. Some clones in this sample may be carry-over from other donors' samples.

This clone was seen once. J is TRBJ2-2 and V is TRBV5-1; perhaps TRBD2 as D (5 bases). Germline V lookup: CDR1 SGHRS, CDR2 YFSETQ. Trimming took 1 base from V and 7 from J, leaving 14 bases between them. This CDR3 is 15 amino acids long. CDR3 DNA: TGCGCCAGCAGCTTGATGCGTCCAGAGGGCGGGGAGCTGTTTTTT. Encoded protein: CASSLMRPEGGELFF.

The chain has TRBV30 and TRBJ1-6, with D uncertain. Trimming cost V 0 bases and J 6 bases, with 12 bases left between them. Germline CDR1 reads GTSNPN; CDR2 reads SVGIG (reference sequence). The CDR3 sequence is 15 residues long. The CDR3 is CAWSVGQRRNSPLHF. The CDR3 nucleotides read TGTGCCTGGAGTGTAGGGCAGAGACGTAATTCACCCCTCCACTTT.

As for this clone: This specimen includes other DNA sequences encoding the same CDR3. The chain combines TRBV27 with TRBJ2-3, with D unclear. This CDR3 has 13 amino acids. The germline V gene encodes CDR1 MNHEY and CDR2 SMNVEV (reference sequence). V dropped 3 bases and J dropped 1 base, with 5 bases sitting between them. The CDR3 nucleotides are TGTGCCAGCAGTTTGGTAGGCACAGATACGCAGTATTTT. It is translated as CASSLVGTDTQYF.

V is TRBV5-1 and J is TRBJ2-1; 8 nucleotides align to TRBD1. Trimming cost V 0 bases and J 3 bases; bases outside gene matches: 2. This CDR3 spans 15 amino acids. From germline, CDR1 is SGHRS and CDR2 YFSETQ. The CDR3 here is CASSLAGGYYNEQFF. CDR3 nucleotides: TGCGCCAGCAGCTTGGCAGGGGGCTACTACAATGAGCAGTTCTTC.

This chain joins TRBV7-9 and TRBJ2-5; 9 nucleotides align to TRBD2. The CDR3 totals 16 residues. The germline gives CDR1 SEHNR, CDR2 FQNEAQ (reference sequence). The junction had 5 bases not matched to a gene; V was cut back by 3 bases and J by 0 bases. CDR3 DNA sequence: TGTGCCAGCAGCTTCCTCAGCGGGGGGTACCAAGAGACCCAGTACTTC. Translating gives CASSFLSGGYQETQYF.

V gene TRBV28 combines with J gene TRBJ2-1; D unclear. This CDR3 contains 13 residues. The V end was cut by 3 bases, the J end by 6 bases, with 9 bases between. Germline CDR1 MDHEN, CDR2 SYDVKM. CDR3 protein: CASSFGSINEQFF. CDR3 sequence (DNA): TGTGCCAGCAGTTTCGGATCGATCAATGAGCAGTTCTTC.

The gene calls are TRBV30 and TRBJ1-5, with D perhaps TRBD1 (5 bases). V lost 0 bases, J lost 4 bases, and 10 bases lay in between. CDR1 is GTSNPN and CDR2 is SVGIG in the germline V gene (reference sequence). The CDR3 runs to 14 residues. This CDR3 reads CAWSVVGTNQPQHF. The CDR3 nucleotides are TGTGCCTGGAGTGTAGTAGGGACGAATCAGCCCCAGCATTTT.

This chain connects TRBV5-1 to TRBJ2-2; 10 positions match TRBD2. The trim removed 1 base at V and 2 bases at J, leaving 5 bases unmatched. The CDR3 is 17 residues long. Germline CDR1 SGHRS, CDR2 YFSETQ. This CDR3 is CASSLFLAGDNTGELFF. In DNA form, the CDR3 reads TGCGCCAGCAGCTTGTTTCTAGCGGGAGATAACACCGGGGAGCTGTTTTTT.

The chain recombines TRBV18 with TRBJ2-7; TRBD1 aligns across 7 bases. Germline V gene data show CDR1 as KGHSH and CDR2 as LQKENI. Trimming removed 2 bases from V and 6 bases from J; junction bases left unmatched: 4. This CDR3 region has 13 residues. This CDR3 reads CASSPTGDREQYF. The CDR3 DNA is TGTGCCAGCTCACCAACAGGGGACCGCGAGCAGTACTTC.

This clone was found once. CDR3 residues: CASSPPGTRSNQPQHF. CDR3 DNA sequence: TGTGCCAGCAGCCCTCCGGGGACCCGTAGCAATCAGCCCCAGCATTTT. V gene TRBV7-2 combines with J gene TRBJ1-5, with TRBD1 as a possible D gene (5 bases). This CDR3 comprises 16 residues. V was trimmed by 5 bases and J by 0 bases, leaving 14 bases between them. The germline V gene has CDR1 SGHTA and CDR2 FQGNSA.

The chain uses TRBV5-1 and TRBJ1-5, with D maybe TRBD1 (5 bases). V lost 5 bases and J 0 bases, leaving 12 bases between the germline ends. Per the germline V gene, CDR1 is SGHRS and CDR2 is YFSETQ. The length of the CDR3 is 15 residues. This CDR3 reads CASRVGEYSNQPQHF. The CDR3, as DNA: TGCGCCAGCAGAGTGGGGGAGTATAGCAATCAGCCCCAGCATTTT.

V and J are TRBV10-3 and TRBJ2-5; D gene uncertain. The end of the DNA is better explained by TRBJ2-7, so the J call may be wrong. The CDR3 sequence is 10 residues long. CDR1 is ENHRY and CDR2 is SYGVKD in the germline V gene. In DNA, the CDR3 is TGTGCCATCAGGAGCTACGAGCAGTACTTC. Amino acid sequence: CAIRSYEQYF.

This clone was seen only once. The V call is TRBV5-4, the J call TRBJ1-2; D is unresolved. The CDR3 has 13 amino acids. CDR1 is SGHNT, CDR2 YYREEE, per germline (reference sequence). Trimming removed 4 bases at V and 7 bases at J, with 14 bases between. CDR3 amino acids: CASSQDTLGGYTF. The CDR3 nucleotides read TGTGCCAGCAGCCAAGACACCCTGGGTGGCTACACCTTC.

The gene calls are TRBV30 and TRBJ1-1, with unresolved D. CDR3 size: 15 residues. The germline V and J ends were trimmed by 5 bases and 1 base, with 17 bases remaining between them. Germline assignment: CDR1 GTSNPN and CDR2 SVGIG (reference sequence). The CDR3 region is CAWDRTSSTNTEAFF. In nucleotides, the CDR3 is TGTGCCTGGGATAGGACCTCCTCGACGAACACTGAAGCTTTCTTT.

V gene TRBV9 combines with J gene TRBJ2-1, with TRBD2 matching 12 bases. J was trimmed by 5 bases and V by 0 bases; bases with no gene match: 6. The CDR3 covers 17 residues. Germline values: CDR1 SGDLS, CDR2 YYNGEE. The CDR3 loop is CASSVGLAGVRHNEQFF. DNA for the CDR3: TGTGCCAGCAGCGTAGGACTAGCGGGAGTACGTCACAATGAGCAGTTCTTC. The entire variable domain, with the rest obtained from reference TRBV9 and TRBJ2-1, is as follows: DSGVTQTPKHLITATGQRVTLRCSPRSGDLSVYWYQQSLDQGLQFLIQYYNGEERAKGNILERFSAQQFPDLHSELNLSSLELGDSALYFCASSVGLAGVRHNEQFFGPGTRLTVL.

The chain uses TRBV19 and TRBJ1-2; D remains ambiguous. The CDR3 covers 15 residues. Between the trimmed V and J ends, which lost 0 bases and 5 bases, there was a span of 13 bases. Per the germline V gene, CDR1 is LNHDA and CDR2 is SQIVND (reference sequence). The CDR3 DNA sequence: TGTGCCAGTAGTATAGACCGTTCCCTAATATATGGCTACACCTTC. Encoded protein: CASSIDRSLIYGYTF.

This clone was observed a few times. DNA for the CDR3: TGTGCCAGCAGCTTAACGCGGGAGACTGGCAATGAGCAGTTCTTC. Translating gives CASSLTRETGNEQFF. The genes are TRBV7-3 and TRBJ2-1; 7 bases agree with TRBD2. With V trimmed by 0 bases and J by 6 bases, 5 bases remained unmatched. The CDR3 has 15 amino acids. Germline lookup yields CDR1 SGHTA and CDR2 FQGTGA.

V usage is TRBV10-3 and J usage is TRBJ1-1, with no clear D. CDR3 length: 14 amino acids. Germline loops: CDR1 ENHRY, CDR2 SYGVKD. Trimming shortened V by 0 bases and J by 3 bases, and 8 bases separated the two germline ends. CDR3 protein: CAISESKTYTEAFF. The DNA of the CDR3 is TGTGCCATCAGTGAGTCGAAGACGTACACTGAAGCTTTCTTT.

This chain joins TRBV29-1 and TRBJ1-4; TRBD1 is a possible D gene (5 bases). V was shortened by 6 bases and J by 0 bases, with 8 bases between the two germline ends. The CDR3 has 13 amino acids. CDR1 is SQVTM, CDR2 ANQGSEA, per germline. The CDR3 region has the DNA TGCAGCGTGGGGACTCCAACTAATGAAAAACTGTTTTTT. Translating it yields CSVGTPTNEKLFF.

V is TRBV19 and J is TRBJ2-2, with 14 bases aligning to TRBD2. Germline CDR1 and CDR2: LNHDA and SQIVND (reference sequence). The CDR3 extends over 15 amino acids. V shed 11 bases, J shed 4 bases, and the junction held 6 bases outside the gene matches. The CDR3, as DNA: TGTGCCTCGACTAGCGGGAGGGGTGGCACCGGGGAGCTGTTTTTT. Translated: CASTSGRGGTGELFF.

The chain recombines TRBV25-1 with TRBJ2-4, with 7 nucleotides matching TRBD1. The germline V gene has CDR1 MGHDK and CDR2 SYGVNS. The CDR3 runs 14 residues. V lost 1 base to trimming and J lost 7 bases; unmatched junction nucleotides: 4. This chain's CDR3 is CASSESGGRNIQYF. Written as DNA, the CDR3 is TGTGCCAGCAGTGAATCAGGGGGTCGGAACATTCAGTACTTC.

As regards this clone: Other DNA sequences in this specimen translate into the identical CDR3. The chain uses TRBV29-1 and TRBJ1-1, with D perhaps TRBD1 (6 bases). Deletions cut 6 bases from V and 0 bases from J, with 8 bases between. Germline-derived CDR1 and CDR2 are SQVTM and ANQGSEA. This CDR3 spans 12 amino acids. The CDR3: CSVQGMNTEAFF. The DNA for the CDR3 is TGCAGCGTACAGGGTATGAACACTGAAGCTTTCTTT.